Described below is a single T cell receptor (beta chain) sequence and its context. Its target is unknown. Primers included in the PCR were 60 Vbeta and 13 Jbeta primers. Under the authors' procedure: A later analysis counted 65 million to 90 million unique TCR beta chains, around 10 million shared. Sequencing used immunoSEQ multiplex PCR; TCRdb keeps in-frame clones, though not all of them. D and trimming were read from the DNA, whereas the V and J calls and clone size are those reported in that table. The repertoire holds roughly 71,000 clones, with approximately 60% as singletons. The record originates from a study of cytomegalovirus exposure and HLA in healthy donors. Findings and caveats of the study: DRB1 had the most TCR associations and HLA-C the fewest, a later analysis found, with rates varying by HLA locus. Within an earlier analysis, most TCR beta V segments proved productive either about 87% or about 30% of the time.

The CDR3 length is 14 residues. Germline V gene data show CDR1 as SQVTM and CDR2 as ANQGSEA. The clonotype originates from a man aged 30 to 45 in good health and CMV-seronegative. Sequenced material: PBMCs. The J gene is TRBJ1-1, the V gene TRBV29-1; D unresolved. The CDR3 reads CSSARMEGNTEAFF. DNA for the CDR3: TGCAGTTCAGCCAGGATGGAAGGGAACACTGAAGCTTTCTTT.